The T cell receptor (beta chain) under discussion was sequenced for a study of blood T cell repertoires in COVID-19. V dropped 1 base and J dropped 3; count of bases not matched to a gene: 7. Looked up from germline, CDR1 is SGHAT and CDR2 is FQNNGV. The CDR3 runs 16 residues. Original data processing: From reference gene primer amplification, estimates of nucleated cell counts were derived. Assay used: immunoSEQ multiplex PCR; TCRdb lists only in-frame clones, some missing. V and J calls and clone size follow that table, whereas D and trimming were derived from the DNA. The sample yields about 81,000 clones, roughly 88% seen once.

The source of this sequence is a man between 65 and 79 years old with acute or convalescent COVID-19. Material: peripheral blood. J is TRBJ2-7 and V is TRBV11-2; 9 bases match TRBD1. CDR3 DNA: TGTGCCAGCAGCTTAGTGTTGGGACAGGGTCGCTACGAGCAGTACTTC. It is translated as CASSLVLGQGRYEQYF.